This T cell receptor (beta chain) stems from a study of T cell changes during pregnancy in multiple sclerosis (dated 2019 in TCRdb). Broadly, across the study: The study looked at changes in the T cell repertoire across pregnancy in women with multiple sclerosis.

The protocol used for the library was the immunoSEQ multiplex PCR assay. The immuneACCESS repertoire file appears here via TCRdb, limited to in-frame rearrangements. These files lack a portion of the clones; in checked studies, under half of the deficit traces to unresolved V genes, and the cause of the others is not known. Counted in this sample were tens of thousands of clones; approximately 92% of them appeared once. The top ten constitute just under 2% of the sample. Measured from the cysteine to the phenylalanine, the CDR3 is 14 residues long. The only DNA kept is the CDR3, 42 bases in frame from the first base. V and J lose 1 base and 7 bases, and a span of 10 bases separates them. The germline V gene provides CDR1 KGHSH and CDR2 LQKENI. Concerning this clone: What this receptor recognizes is not known. The sample holds no much larger clone one base away, and base qualities are not on file.

The chain links TRBV18 with TRBJ1-4; TRBD1 is a weak D gene call, 5 bases matching. The sample here was peripheral blood, taken in the second trimester of pregnancy. This TCR derives from a female donor with multiple sclerosis, enrolled in a pregnancy study. The sequence in DNA is TGTGCCAGCTCACCACAGGGGCGGGGTGAAAAACTGTTTTTT. Its protein reads: CASSPQGRGEKLFF. Joined to the reference TRBV18 and TRBJ1-4 proteins, this CDR3 gives the full variable domain: NAGVMQNPRHLVRRRGQEARLRCSPMKGHSHVYWYRQLPEEGLKFMVYLQKENIIDESGMPKERFSAEFPKEGPSILRIQQVVRGDSAAYFCASSPQGRGEKLFFGSGTQLSVL.